The rows below give T cell receptor beta chains drawn from one sample of a study of T cell responses to AZD1222 COVID-19 vaccine. Method: immunoSEQ multiplex PCR; TCRdb's copy keeps in-frame clones and lacks some. The repertoire has about 75,000 clones, approximately 89% of them found once; the top ten carry more than 8.5%. Sample: peripheral blood, taken 28 days after the second dose of the MenACWY control vaccine. The receptors shown here come from an adult who received the MenACWY meningococcal vaccine as a control. Both conserved end residues are part of each CDR3. The order of the fields is V gene, D gene, clone size, J gene, CDR3 DNA, CDR3 protein. The D gene is left open where the match is weak. Clone sizes are given selectively: once, few, many, or a class where the clone is expanded.

V: TRBV5-5; D: -; size: once; J: TRBJ2-2; DNA: TGTGCCAGCAGCCAAGGACCTGGGGAGCTGTTTTTT; CDR3: CASSQGPGELFF
V: TRBV18; D: TRBD1; size: -; J: TRBJ2-1; DNA: TGTGCCAGCTCACCGGGACAGGGGCCTCATGAGCAGTTCTTC; CDR3: CASSPGQGPHEQFF
V: TRBV10-3; D: -; size: few; J: TRBJ1-6; DNA: TGTGCCACCACTGGGGTGGGAGATTCACCCCTCCACTTT; CDR3: CATTGVGDSPLHF
V: TRBV11-2; D: -; size: -; J: TRBJ1-5; DNA: TGTGCCAGCAGCTTAGCCGGTCCCGGAAGCAATCAGCCCCAGCATTTT; CDR3: CASSLAGPGSNQPQHF
V: TRBV13; D: -; size: -; J: TRBJ2-1; DNA: TGTGCCAGCAGCCCGGCCACAGGGTATGAGCAGTTCTTC; CDR3: CASSPATGYEQFF
V: TRBV4-2; D: -; size: -; J: TRBJ2-3; DNA: TGTGCCAGCAGCCAAGTTAGCGGTTACCTGTGGGATACGCAGTATTTT; CDR3: CASSQVSGYLWDTQYF
V: TRBV5-1; D: -; size: -; J: TRBJ2-3; DNA: TGCGCCAGCACAATGGAGATTTCTGGCACAGATACGCAGTATTTT; CDR3: CASTMEISGTDTQYF
V: TRBV6-2/TRBV6-3; D: TRBD1; size: -; J: TRBJ1-1; DNA: TGTGCCAGCAGTTATACCGGGACAGTGAACACTGAAGCTTTCTTT; CDR3: CASSYTGTVNTEAFF
V: TRBV7-8; D: -; size: -; J: TRBJ2-1; DNA: TGTGCCAGCAGCTTTGCGGCAAGCTCCTACAATGAGCAGTTCTTC; CDR3: CASSFAASSYNEQFF
V: TRBV6-5; D: -; size: -; J: TRBJ2-7; DNA: TGTGCCAGCCTATCCAGGAGCTCCTACGAGCAGTACTTC; CDR3: CASLSRSSYEQYF
V: TRBV2; D: TRBD2; size: -; J: TRBJ2-5; DNA: TGTGCCAGCAGTGAAGGGACGGGGGGAGAGACCCAGTACTTC; CDR3: CASSEGTGGETQYF
V: TRBV28; D: -; size: -; J: TRBJ1-5; DNA: TGTGCCAGCCGGGCAGCTAATCAGCCCCAGCATTTT; CDR3: CASRAANQPQHF
V: TRBV19; D: TRBD1; size: -; J: TRBJ1-5; DNA: TGTGCCAGTAGGAGTGGGACAGGGACTCAGCCCCAGCATTTT; CDR3: CASRSGTGTQPQHF
V: TRBV4-2; D: -; size: few; J: TRBJ1-4; DNA: TGTGCCAGCACCACTAGGGATACAGCAACTAATGAAAAACTGTTTTTT; CDR3: CASTTRDTATNEKLFF
V: TRBV12-5; D: TRBD1; size: -; J: TRBJ1-2; DNA: TGTGCTAGTGGTTTAGAGACAGGGCGCCTGTGGACCTTC; CDR3: CASGLETGRLWTF
V: TRBV6-5; D: TRBD1; size: -; J: TRBJ1-1; DNA: TGTGCCAGCAGTCTCGACAGGGACACTGAAGCTTTCTTT; CDR3: CASSLDRDTEAFF
V: TRBV7-9; D: -; size: -; J: TRBJ1-1; DNA: TGTGCCAGTTCCACCTGGACTGAAGCTTTCTTT; CDR3: CASSTWTEAFF
V: TRBV10-2; D: -; size: -; J: TRBJ2-3; DNA: TGCGCCAGCAGTGAGTCGATAGGAGCAGATACGCAGTATTTT; CDR3: CASSESIGADTQYF
V: TRBV19; D: TRBD1; size: -; J: TRBJ2-7; DNA: TGTGCCAGTAGTCTAATCCGAGCGTCAGGGGGCGATTTCTACGAGCAGTACTTC; CDR3: CASSLIRASGGDFYEQYF
V: TRBV6-6; D: -; size: once; J: TRBJ2-1; DNA: TGTGCCAGCAGTCAGAGGAAAGGGAGTTACTACAATGAGCAGTTCTTC; CDR3: CASSQRKGSYYNEQFF
V: TRBV6-6; D: TRBD1; size: few; J: TRBJ1-1; DNA: TGTGCCAGCCGCTCCGGACAGGGAGGCACTGAAGCTTTCTTT; CDR3: CASRSGQGGTEAFF
V: TRBV7-9; D: TRBD2; size: -; J: TRBJ2-3; DNA: TGTGCCAGCAGCTTCAGGGCTAGCGGGGCCACAGATACGCAGTATTTT; CDR3: CASSFRASGATDTQYF
V: TRBV25-1; D: -; size: -; J: TRBJ1-1; DNA: TGTGCCAGCAGCGATGCGGGACAAACTGAAGCTTTCTTT; CDR3: CASSDAGQTEAFF
V: TRBV7-9; D: -; size: -; J: TRBJ1-3; DNA: TGTGCCAGCAGCTTAAGCTTCGGGATCTCTGGAAACACCATATATTTT; CDR3: CASSLSFGISGNTIYF
V: TRBV5-8; D: -; size: -; J: TRBJ1-4; DNA: TGTGCCAGCAGCTTGGGTCCGGCCTCTACAACTAATGAAAAACTGTTTTTT; CDR3: CASSLGPASTTNEKLFF
V: TRBV9; D: TRBD2; size: -; J: TRBJ2-3; DNA: TGTGCCAGCAGCGGGTCCGCGAGTAGCGGGGGGGCAACAGATACGCAGTATTTT; CDR3: CASSGSASSGGATDTQYF
V: TRBV10-2; D: -; size: -; J: TRBJ1-1; DNA: TGCGCCAGCGGGTGGACAGTTGGCACTGAAGCTTTCTTT; CDR3: CASGWTVGTEAFF
V: TRBV23-1; D: -; size: -; J: TRBJ2-1; DNA: TGCGCCAGCAGTCAACGCTCACGGGGCCACAATGAGCAGTTCTTC; CDR3: CASSQRSRGHNEQFF
V: TRBV5-1; D: -; size: -; J: TRBJ1-1; DNA: TGCGCCAGCAGCTTTTCACAACTGAACACTGAAGCTTTCTTT; CDR3: CASSFSQLNTEAFF
V: TRBV6-5; D: -; size: -; J: TRBJ1-6; DNA: TGTGCCAGCACCCTATCTATGGGTTATAATTCACCCCTCCACTTT; CDR3: CASTLSMGYNSPLHF
V: TRBV9; D: TRBD1; size: -; J: TRBJ1-3; DNA: TGTGCCAGCAGCGTAGGGGCTACAGGGGGCTCTGGAAACACCATATATTTT; CDR3: CASSVGATGGSGNTIYF
V: TRBV7-2; D: -; size: -; J: TRBJ2-7; DNA: TGTGCCAGCAGCTTGATGCCTACGAGCTACGAGCAGTACTTC; CDR3: CASSLMPTSYEQYF
V: TRBV19; D: -; size: -; J: TRBJ1-3; DNA: TGTGCCAGTAGTATCCAGAGCTCTGGAAACACCATATATTTT; CDR3: CASSIQSSGNTIYF
V: TRBV9; D: TRBD1; size: -; J: TRBJ2-3; DNA: TGTGCCAGCAGCGATCCAGGGGGTTTTCGCACAGATACGCAGTATTTT; CDR3: CASSDPGGFRTDTQYF